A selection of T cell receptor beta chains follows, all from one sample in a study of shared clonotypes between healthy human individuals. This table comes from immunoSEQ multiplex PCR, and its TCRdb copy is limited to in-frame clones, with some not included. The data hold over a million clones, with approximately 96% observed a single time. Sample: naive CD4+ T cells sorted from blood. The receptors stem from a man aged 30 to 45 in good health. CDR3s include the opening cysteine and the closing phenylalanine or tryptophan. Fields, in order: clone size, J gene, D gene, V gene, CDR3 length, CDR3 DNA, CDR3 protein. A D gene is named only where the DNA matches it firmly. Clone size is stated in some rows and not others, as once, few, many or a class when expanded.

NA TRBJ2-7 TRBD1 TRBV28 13 TGTGCCAGCAGTCGCCTGTACAGGGGTGGGCAGTACTTC CASSRLYRGGQYF
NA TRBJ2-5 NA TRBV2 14 TGTGCCAGCAGTGAAGCGGACTCACAAGAGACCCAGTACTTC CASSEADSQETQYF
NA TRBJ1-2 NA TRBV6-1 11 TGTGCCAGCAGTGGATCGCTCGGCTACACCTTC CASSGSLGYTF
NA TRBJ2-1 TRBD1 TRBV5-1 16 TGCGCCAGCAGCCCCGCCGGGACAGGGGGAACCGATGAGCAGTTCTTC CASSPAGTGGTDEQFF
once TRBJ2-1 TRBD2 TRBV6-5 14 TGTGCCAGCAGGTGGACTAGCGGGAGAGATGAGCAGTTCTTC CASRWTSGRDEQFF
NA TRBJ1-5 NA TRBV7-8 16 TGTGCCAGCAGCTTAGTACGGAGCCTTAGCAATCAGCCCCAGCATTTT CASSLVRSLSNQPQHF
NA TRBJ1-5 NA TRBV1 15 TGCACCAGCAAACCCGGGACAGGGTTTGATCAGCCCCAGCATTTT CTSKPGTGFDQPQHF
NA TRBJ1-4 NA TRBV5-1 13 TGCGCCAGCAGCTCCGTGTCTAATGAAAAACTGTTTTTT CASSSVSNEKLFF
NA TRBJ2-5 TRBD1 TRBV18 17 TGTGCCAGCTCACCATCGGGACAGGGGATTCGAGAAGAGACCCAGTACTTC CASSPSGQGIREETQYF
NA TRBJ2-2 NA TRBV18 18 TGTGCCAGCTCACCACCCTCGAGTTGGCGGGACGGCACCGGGGAGCTGTTTTTT CASSPPSSWRDGTGELFF
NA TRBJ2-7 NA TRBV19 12 TGTGCCAGTAGTACCCAGGGGAGCGAGCAGTACTTC CASSTQGSEQYF
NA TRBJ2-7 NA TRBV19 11 TGTGCCAGTAGTACCGGACAAAAGCAGTACTTC CASSTGQKQYF
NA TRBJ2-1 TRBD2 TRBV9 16 TGTGCCAGCAGCGCCCACTTAGCGGGAGGGCTCAATGAGCAGTTCTTC CASSAHLAGGLNEQFF
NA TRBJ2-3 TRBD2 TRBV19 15 TGTGCCAGTAGTATTGTAGCGGGAGGGCAGGATACGCAGTATTTT CASSIVAGGQDTQYF
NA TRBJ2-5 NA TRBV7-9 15 TGTGCCAGCAGCTTGGGCAGGGGATCCCAAGAGACCCAGTACTTC CASSLGRGSQETQYF
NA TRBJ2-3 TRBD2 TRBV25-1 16 TGTGCCAGCAGTCTCGGACTAGCTGCTAGCACAGATACGCAGTATTTT CASSLGLAASTDTQYF
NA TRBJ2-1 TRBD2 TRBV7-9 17 TGTGCCAGCAGCCCGGGACTAGCGGGAGAGATTTACAATGAGCAGTTCTTC CASSPGLAGEIYNEQFF
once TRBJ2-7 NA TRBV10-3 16 TGTGCCATCAGTGGACTTGGGAGTCAAAGCTCCTACGAGCAGTACTTC CAISGLGSQSSYEQYF
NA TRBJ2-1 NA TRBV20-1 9 TGCAGTGCTAGTAGACCCCAGTTCTTC CSASRPQFF
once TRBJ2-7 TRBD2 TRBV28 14 TGTGCCAGCAGTTTCGGGAGGGCCTCCTACGAGCAGTACTTC CASSFGRASYEQYF
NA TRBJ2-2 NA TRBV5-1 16 TGCGCCAGCAGCTTGGAGGGGTTACCTAACACCGGGGAGCTGTTTTTT CASSLEGLPNTGELFF
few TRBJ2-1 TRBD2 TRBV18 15 TGTGCCAGCTCACCACCGGGACTAGCGGGAGAGGAGCAGTTCTTC CASSPPGLAGEEQFF
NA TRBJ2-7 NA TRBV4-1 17 TGCGCCAGCAGCCTCCCAGACGGGGGCAAAAGCCTCTACGAGCAGTACTTC CASSLPDGGKSLYEQYF
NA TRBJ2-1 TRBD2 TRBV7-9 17 TGTGCCAGCAGCTTAGGCGCGGTGAGCGGGAGGATTAATGAGCAGTTCTTC CASSLGAVSGRINEQFF
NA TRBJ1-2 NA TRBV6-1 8 TGTGCCAGCGACGGCTACACCTTC CASDGYTF
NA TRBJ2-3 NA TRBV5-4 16 TGTGCCAGCAGCTTGGCCTCGGCGTGGAGCACAGATACGCAGTATTTT CASSLASAWSTDTQYF
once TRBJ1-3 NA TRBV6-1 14 TGTGCCAGCAGTGAATGGGGGTCGGGAAACACCATATATTTT CASSEWGSGNTIYF
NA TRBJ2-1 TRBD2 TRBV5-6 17 TGTGCCAGCAGCGTAATACTAGCGCAGCCAATCTACAATGAGCAGTTCTTC CASSVILAQPIYNEQFF
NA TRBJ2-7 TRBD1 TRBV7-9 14 TGTGCCAGCAGCTATTCCGGACAGGGTTACGAGCAGTACTTC CASSYSGQGYEQYF
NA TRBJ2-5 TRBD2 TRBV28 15 TGTGCCAGCAGTGGATGGACTAGCAGTTGGGAGACCCAGTACTTC CASSGWTSSWETQYF
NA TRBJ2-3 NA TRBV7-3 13 TGTGCCAGCGGAGACTTTGTGGGAGATACGCAGTATTTT CASGDFVGDTQYF
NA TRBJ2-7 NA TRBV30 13 TGTGCCTGGAGTTCGGGGACCTTCTACGAGCAGTACTTC CAWSSGTFYEQYF
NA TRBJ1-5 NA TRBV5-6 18 TGTGCCAGCAGCTTAGTAAAGGGCGAAATCGGCGGCAATCAGCCCCAGCATTTT CASSLVKGEIGGNQPQHF
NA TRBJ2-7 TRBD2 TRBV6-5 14 TGTGCCAGCAGTTACTTCGGGGGGGGATACGAGCAGTACTTC CASSYFGGGYEQYF
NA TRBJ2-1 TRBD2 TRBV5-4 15 TGTGCCAGCATCCGAGGACTAGCGGGAAACAATGAGCAGTTCTTC CASIRGLAGNNEQFF
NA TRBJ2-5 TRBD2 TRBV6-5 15 TGTGCCACCGGAGCGGGAGGGCCGTCCGGGGAGACCCAGTACTTC CATGAGGPSGETQYF
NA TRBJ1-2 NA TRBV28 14 TGTGCCAGCAGTTCGGGGATTTCTAACTATGGCTACACCTTC CASSSGISNYGYTF
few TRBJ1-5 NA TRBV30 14 TGTGCCTGGAGTGTCGGCAGGAACAATCAGCCCCAGCATTTT CAWSVGRNNQPQHF
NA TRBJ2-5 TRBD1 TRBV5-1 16 TGCGCCAGCAGCTTGATTCGACAGGGTACGCAAGAGACCCAGTACTTC CASSLIRQGTQETQYF
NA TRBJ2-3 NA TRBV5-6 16 TGTGCCAGCAGCCCCCGAATTTTGGGACCCGCAGATACGCAGTATTTT CASSPRILGPADTQYF
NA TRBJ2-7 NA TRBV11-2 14 TGTGCCAGCGAGGATATAGGGTTTGTCGACGAGCAGTACTTC CASEDIGFVDEQYF
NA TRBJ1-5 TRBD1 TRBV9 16 TGTGCCAGCAGCCGAACAGGGGGGTTTGGCAATCAGCCCCAGCATTTT CASSRTGGFGNQPQHF